This T cell receptor beta chain was obtained from a study of cytomegalovirus exposure and HLA in healthy donors. From germline, CDR1 is SGDLS and CDR2 YYNGEE. The CDR3 totals 17 residues. V shed 0 bases, J shed 4 bases, and the junction held 10 bases outside the gene matches. The primer mix had 60 Vbeta and 13 Jbeta primers. Generated by immunoSEQ multiplex PCR, the TCRdb table keeps only in-frame clones and is missing some. The table includes 95,000 to 150,000 clones, 77% detected once. This rearrangement joins TRBV9 to TRBJ2-3, with TRBD1 matching 8 bases. What was sequenced was PBMCs. The sequence derives from a human donor in good health. CDR3 region: CASSVVGQGAPSDTQYF. CDR3 DNA sequence: TGTGCCAGCAGCGTAGTAGGCCAGGGGGCCCCATCAGATACGCAGTATTTT.